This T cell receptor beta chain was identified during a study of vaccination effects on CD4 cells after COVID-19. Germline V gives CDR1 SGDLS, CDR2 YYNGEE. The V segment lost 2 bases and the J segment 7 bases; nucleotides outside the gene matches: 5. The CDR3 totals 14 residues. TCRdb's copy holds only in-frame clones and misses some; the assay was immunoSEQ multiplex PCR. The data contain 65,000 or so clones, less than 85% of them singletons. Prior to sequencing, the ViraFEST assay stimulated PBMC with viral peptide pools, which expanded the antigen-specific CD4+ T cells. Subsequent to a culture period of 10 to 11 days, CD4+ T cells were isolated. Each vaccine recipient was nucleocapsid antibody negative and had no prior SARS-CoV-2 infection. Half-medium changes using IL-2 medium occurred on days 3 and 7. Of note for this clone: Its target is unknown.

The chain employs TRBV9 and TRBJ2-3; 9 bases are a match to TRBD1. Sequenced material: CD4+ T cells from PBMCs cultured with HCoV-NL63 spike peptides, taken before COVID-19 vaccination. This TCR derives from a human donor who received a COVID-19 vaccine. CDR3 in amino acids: CASSVGQGSNTQYF. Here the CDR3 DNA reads TGTGCCAGCAGCGTCGGACAGGGGTCGAATACGCAGTATTTT.